These 17 T cell receptor beta chains came from one sample sequenced in a study of T cell repertoires in cytomegalovirus infection. Via MiXCR, TCRdb re-called the reads, giving one row per CDR3 protein. The data hold a few hundred thousand distinct CDR3 sequences, with roughly an eighth observed a single time. Sequencing was performed on PBMCs. The receptor source for this set is a human donor in good health (CMV status not recorded). Some clones in this sample may be carry-over from other donors' samples.

The sample holds many counts of this clonotype. The chain is built from TRBV15 and TRBJ2-7, with D possibly TRBD2 on 6 matching bases. Trimming left V 4 bases short and J 3 bases short, with 10 bases between. The CDR3 extends over 13 amino acids. The V gene's germline CDR1 is LNHNV and CDR2 YYDKDF (reference sequence). CDR3 residues: CATSNTGGYEQYF. The DNA of the CDR3 is TGTGCCACCAGCAATACCGGGGGCTACGAGCAGTACTTC.

This clonotype has a count of ten or more. This chain joins TRBV7-2 and TRBJ1-5; 10 bases fit TRBD1. Germline V gives CDR1 SGHTA, CDR2 FQGNSA. V lost 5 bases, J lost 7 bases, and 5 bases stayed unmatched. The CDR3 is 14 residues long. CDR3 protein: CASSRTGGLQPQHF. CDR3 nucleotides: TGTGCCAGCAGCCGGACAGGGGGTTTACAGCCCCAGCATTTT.

This clonotype has a count of ten or more. V and J are TRBV7-2 and TRBJ2-5; D not certain. Germline-derived CDR1 and CDR2 are SGHTA and FQGNSA. The CDR3 is 13 residues long. V lost 3 bases to trimming and J lost 4 bases, with 9 bases between them. The CDR3 nucleotides are TGTGCCAGCAGCTTGAGGCCGGGAGAGACCCAGTACTTC. Its protein is CASSLRPGETQYF.

This rearrangement joins TRBV7-2 to TRBJ1-2; a weak D match, TRBD1 (6 bases). CDR1 SGHTA and CDR2 FQGNSA come from the germline V gene. Trimming removed 1 base at V and 1 base at J, with 19 bases between. This CDR3 is built from 18 residues. CDR3: CASSLVGGGRSNNYGYTF. For the CDR3, the DNA is TGTGCCAGCAGCTTAGTAGGGGGAGGAAGGTCGAATAACTATGGCTACACCTTC. Using reference TRBV7-2 and TRBJ1-2 for the parts outside the CDR3, the full variable domain is GAGVSQSPSNKVTEKGKDVELRCDPISGHTALYWYRQSLGQGLEFLIYFQGNSAPDKSGLPSDRFSAERTGGSVSTLTIQRTQQEDSAVYLCASSLVGGGRSNNYGYTFGSGTRLTVV.

This clonotype was counted many times. The rearrangement joins TRBV7-9 to TRBJ1-1; perhaps TRBD1 as D (5 bases). Germline loops: CDR1 SEHNR, CDR2 FQNEAQ (reference sequence). The V gene lost 5 bases and the J gene lost 1 base, with 8 bases spanning the gap. CDR3 length: 13 residues. CDR3 residues: CASSQGPNTEAFF. As DNA, the CDR3 is TGTGCCAGCAGCCAGGGACCGAACACTGAAGCTTTCTTT.

In its sample, this clonotype was seen a few times. The CDR3 bases are TGTGCCAGCAGTTACTCGAAACTAGCGGGGGTCAATGAGCAGTTCTTC. Amino acids: CASSYSKLAGVNEQFF. V usage is TRBV6-2 or TRBV6-3 and J usage is TRBJ2-1; 11 bases are shared with TRBD2. V lost 0 bases to trimming and J lost 6 bases; unmatched junction nucleotides: 4. Per the germline V gene, CDR1 is MNHEY and CDR2 is SVGEGT. The CDR3 extends over 16 amino acids.

Comments on this clonotype: A much larger clonotype is one base distant, so this may be a read error. The CDR3 does not close with the conserved phenylalanine or tryptophan, likely indicating a read error. The chain is built from TRBV2 and TRBJ1-6, with D unresolved. From germline, CDR1 is SNHLY and CDR2 FYNNEI. The length of the CDR3 is 14 residues. The V end lost 8 bases, the J end lost 4 bases, and 12 bases lay between the germline ends. The CDR3 protein is CASYPSVYNSPLHL. The CDR3 coding sequence is TGTGCCAGCTACCCGTCAGTTTATAATTCACCCCTCCACCTT.

This clonotype was picked up many times. The V call is TRBV7-2, the J call TRBJ2-7; D tentatively reads TRBD1 or TRBD2 (5 bases each). In germline, CDR1 is SGHTA, CDR2 FQGNSA. This CDR3 region has 20 residues. The ends were cut back, 1 base at V and 3 bases at J, with 28 bases in the middle. The CDR3 protein is CASSLVCCQGPLPPYYEQYV. In DNA, the CDR3 is TGTGCCAGCAGCTTAGTTTGTTGTCAGGGACCCCTACCCCCCTACTACGAGCAGTACGTC.

This clonotype was seen ten or more times. The chain's CDR3 is CASSSRSPFWKFPYNQPQHF. The CDR3 nucleotides read TGTGCCAGCAGTTCTAGGTCCCCCTTTTGGAAGTTTCCCTACAATCAGCCCCAGCATTTT. This sequence joins TRBV12-3 or TRBV12-4 and TRBJ1-5; D unresolved. This CDR3 comprises 20 residues. Trimming cost V 4 bases and J 3 bases, with 28 bases left between them.

This clonotype has only one observation. The V call is TRBV5-4, the J call TRBJ1-1; D remains unclear. CDR3 length equals 15 residues. CDR1 and CDR2 (germline): SGHNT, YYREEE (reference sequence). The V end was cut by 2 bases, the J end by 1 base, with 12 bases between. The CDR3 region has the DNA TGTGCCAGCAGCTTAGGACGGGTAGGGAACACTGAAGCTTTCTTT. Translated, it gives CASSLGRVGNTEAFF. Based on the CDR3 plus reference TRBV5-4 and TRBJ1-1, the full variable domain is ETGVTQSPTHLIKTRGQQVTLRCSSQSGHNTVSWYQQALGQGPQFIFQYYREEENGRGNFPPRFSGLQFPNYSSELNVNALELDDSALYLCASSLGRVGNTEAFFGQGTRLTVV.

For this clonotype: A much larger clonotype is one base distant, so this may be a read error. The chain is built from TRBV12-3 or TRBV12-4 and TRBJ1-6; 7 bases line up with TRBD1. CDR3 length equals 14 residues. The CDR3 nucleotides read TGTGCCAGCATCATGGGGACAGTTAATTCACCCCTCCAGTTT. Protein: CASIMGTVNSPLQF.

The sample holds many counts of this clonotype. The CDR3 bases are TGTGCCAGCAGCTTCCGCAGGCTGGCCAAAAACATTCAGTACTTC. It codes for CASSFRRLAKNIQYF. The chain uses TRBV5-6 and TRBJ2-4; D is ambiguous. Germline-derived CDR1 and CDR2 are SGHDT and YYEEEE. Trimming pared 2 bases from V and 1 base from J, leaving 10 bases between. This CDR3 is 15 amino acids long. The full variable domain, with the rest looked up from reference TRBV5-6 and TRBJ2-4, is DAGVTQSPTHLIKTRGQQVTLRCSPKSGHDTVSWYQQALGQGPQFIFQYYEEEERQRGNFPDRFSGHQFPNYSSELNVNALLLGDSALYLCASSFRRLAKNIQYFGAGTRLSVL.

There are many counts of this clonotype. The gene calls are TRBV7-2 and TRBJ2-3, with 13 bases identical to TRBD2. After removal of 3 bases from V and 2 bases from J, the junction contained 11 bases not matched to a gene. This CDR3 spans 19 amino acids. Germline V CDR1 and CDR2: SGHTA, FQGNSA. This CDR3 is CASSFPGLAGATSTDTQYF. The DNA for the CDR3 is TGTGCCAGCAGCTTCCCAGGACTAGCGGGGGCCACATCCACAGATACGCAGTATTTT.

In this sample, this clonotype turned up once. A read error may account for a junction end that differs from germline. This rearrangement joins TRBV12-3 or TRBV12-4 to TRBJ2-1; possibly TRBD2 for D (5 bases). The CDR3 covers 15 residues. The CDR3 DNA reads as TGTGCCAGCAGTTCGCCAGCGGTCCCCTACAATGACCAGTTCTTC. Its translation is CASSSPAVPYNDQFF.

This clonotype has only a few counts. This chain uses TRBV6-2 or TRBV6-3 with TRBJ2-7; D is perhaps TRBD2 (6 bases). Trimming stripped 5 bases from V and 7 bases from J, with 21 bases between. The CDR3 contains 15 residues. Per germline, CDR1 MNHEY and CDR2 SVGEGT. In DNA form, the CDR3 reads TGTGCCAGCAGTCTACCGCCGGGACTTCCTTTGGAGCAGTACTTC. Its translation: CASSLPPGLPLEQYF.

This clonotype was found many times. This chain links TRBV10-3 with TRBJ1-2; 7 bases map to TRBD1. Germline V lookup: CDR1 ENHRY, CDR2 SYGVKD. There are 13 residues in the CDR3. The ends lost 6 bases at V and 8 bases at J; junction bases unmatched: 9. In DNA form, the CDR3 reads TGTGCCATCAGCGACCGGGACAGAGGGGGCTACACCTTC. As protein: CAISDRDRGGYTF.

The gene calls are TRBV29-1 and TRBJ1-1; 8 positions match TRBD1. Germline V lookup: CDR1 SQVTM, CDR2 ANQGSEA. Trimming cost V 4 bases and J 0 bases; bases outside gene matches: 10. The length of the CDR3 is 16 residues. The CDR3, as DNA: TGCAGCGTTGTGGACAGGGAGGGTTTCATGAACACTGAAGCTTTCTTT. It is translated as CSVVDREGFMNTEAFF.